These T cell receptor beta chains were read from a single sample in a study of blood T cell repertoires in COVID-19. The table came from immunoSEQ multiplex PCR; TCRdb's copy has only in-frame clones and leaves some out. The data show 200,000 to 250,000 clones, with about 82% seen just once and about 2.4% held by the top ten. Sequences were obtained from peripheral blood. These receptors all come from a woman in her 70s with COVID-19, enrolled during active disease. Each CDR3 is given with its conserved first and last residue. The order of the fields is CDR3 DNA, CDR3 protein, D gene, clone size, J gene, V gene. The D gene is left open where the match is weak. Size tells how often a clone was seen (once, few, many) or the class of an expanded clone, and some rows leave it out.

TGTGCCAGCAGTTCTCTCGGGGACAGGGGATACTCCTATAATTCACCCCTCCACTTT | CASSSLGDRGYSYNSPLHF | TRBD1 | . | TRBJ1-6 | TRBV27
TGTGCCTGGAGAAGGGGGGGGAACACTGAAGCTTTCTTT | CAWRRGGNTEAFF | . | . | TRBJ1-1 | TRBV30
TGTGCCAGCAGTCCAGGATCCAACTATGGCTACACCTTC | CASSPGSNYGYTF | . | . | TRBJ1-2 | TRBV2
TGTGCTGTGGGAGAACAGCCCCAGCATTTT | CAVGEQPQHF | . | . | TRBJ1-5 | TRBV19
TGTGCCAGCAGCCAAGAAGTACTAACGGGGGGCCCAGGTAGGTTCTTC | CASSQEVLTGGPGRFF | . | . | TRBJ2-1 | TRBV3-1/TRBV3-2
TGCGCCAGCAGCCAACGGGTGGGTAATGAAAAACTGTTTTTT | CASSQRVGNEKLFF | . | . | TRBJ1-4 | TRBV4-3
TGTGCCAGCAGCTTGCGGGGATTAGGCGACACTGAAGCTTTCTTT | CASSLRGLGDTEAFF | . | . | TRBJ1-1 | TRBV5-4
TGTGCCAGCAGCGCAAGGACAGGAGAGGACACAGATACGCAGTATTTT | CASSARTGEDTDTQYF | TRBD1 | . | TRBJ2-3 | TRBV9
TGTGCCAGCAGCTTCCAGACAGGCACAACTAATGAAAAACTGTTTTTT | CASSFQTGTTNEKLFF | . | . | TRBJ1-4 | TRBV5-8
TGCGCCAGCAGCTTGGCCGGGGTAACTCGTGGAAACACCATATATTTT | CASSLAGVTRGNTIYF | . | . | TRBJ1-3 | TRBV5-1
TGCGCCAGCAGCCTGGACCAGGGAGAGCAGTTCTTC | CASSLDQGEQFF | . | . | TRBJ2-1 | TRBV5-1
TGTGCCAGCAGCTTGGAGGGGGCGCGGGGCTACACCTTC | CASSLEGARGYTF | TRBD1 | . | TRBJ1-2 | TRBV5-4
TGTGCCAGCAGCCCCTACCCCGGGACAGGGACCCTGGAGCTGTTTTTT | CASSPYPGTGTLELFF | TRBD1 | . | TRBJ2-2 | TRBV5-6
TGTGCCAGCAGCCAAGATTTTGGGCAGCCACAAGAGACCCAGTACTTC | CASSQDFGQPQETQYF | . | . | TRBJ2-5 | TRBV4-2
TGCGCCAGCAGCCAGGATACCGGGACAGCCGAACTCTATGGCTACACCTTC | CASSQDTGTAELYGYTF | TRBD1 | . | TRBJ1-2 | TRBV4-3
TGTGCCAGCAGCTTAGGTCAGGTCCCAACCCCCGGGGAGCTGTTTTTT | CASSLGQVPTPGELFF | . | once | TRBJ2-2 | TRBV11-3
TGTGCCAGCAGCGTAGTGGGTAGCGGGACAGATACGCAGTATTTT | CASSVVGSGTDTQYF | TRBD2 | . | TRBJ2-3 | TRBV9
TGTGCCAGCAGTGTATGGAACACCGGGGAGCTGTTTTTT | CASSVWNTGELFF | . | . | TRBJ2-2 | TRBV2
TGTGCCAGCAGCGTAATGGGACAGGGAGAGGACACCATATATTTT | CASSVMGQGEDTIYF | TRBD1 | . | TRBJ1-3 | TRBV9
TGTGCCAGCAGCCAGGGGACTGAAGCTTTCTTT | CASSQGTEAFF | . | . | TRBJ1-1 | TRBV6-2/TRBV6-3
TGTGCCAGCAGTACGGAGGATAGCAATCAGCCCCAGCATTTT | CASSTEDSNQPQHF | . | . | TRBJ1-5 | TRBV11-2
TGTGCCAGCGGAACCGGGTCTTACACCGGGGAGCTGTTTTTT | CASGTGSYTGELFF | . | . | TRBJ2-2 | TRBV6-4
TGCGCCAGCAGCCCCGGACAGGGTGGAACTGAAGCTTTCTTT | CASSPGQGGTEAFF | TRBD1 | . | TRBJ1-1 | TRBV5-1
TGTGCCATCAGTGAGGGGACAGGGGCTTCCGGCTACACCTTC | CAISEGTGASGYTF | TRBD1 | . | TRBJ1-2 | TRBV10-3
TGTGCCAGCACCCGCGGGACTGAAGCTTTCTTT | CASTRGTEAFF | . | . | TRBJ1-1 | TRBV2
TGTGCCAGCAGCCAAGATCGTCCAGGGCGGAACATTCAGTACTTC | CASSQDRPGRNIQYF | . | . | TRBJ2-4 | TRBV3-1/TRBV3-2
TGTGCCAGCAGCCTCGGGACAGCTGGCTACACCTTC | CASSLGTAGYTF | TRBD1 | . | TRBJ1-2 | TRBV9
. | CASSFGPGDTGELFF | . | . | TRBJ2-2 | TRBV7-3
TGTGCCAGCAGCCAAACCTTCGGGACAGATTTCTATGGCTACACCTTC | CASSQTFGTDFYGYTF | TRBD1 | . | TRBJ1-2 | TRBV7-9
TGTGCCAGCAGCCAAGGTGGACAGGGGTGGGACAGCAATCAGCCCCAGCATTTT | CASSQGGQGWDSNQPQHF | TRBD1 | . | TRBJ1-5 | TRBV4-2
TGTGCCAGCAGCATAGGCGGTCGGGGGGCGCGTGGAAACACCATATATTTT | CASSIGGRGARGNTIYF | . | . | TRBJ1-3 | TRBV7-9
TGTGCCAGCAGTTACCCTGCAGGGGCGGGAGGTGGTGAGCAGTTCTTC | CASSYPAGAGGGEQFF | TRBD2 | . | TRBJ2-1 | TRBV6-2/TRBV6-3
TGTGCCAGCAGCTTGTCTAGCGGGAGGGCAGATACGCAGTATTTT | CASSLSSGRADTQYF | TRBD2 | . | TRBJ2-3 | TRBV7-3
TGTGCCAGTAGTCCAGGGGGCGCCCCTAATGAAAAACTGTTTTTT | CASSPGGAPNEKLFF | TRBD1 | . | TRBJ1-4 | TRBV19
TGTGCCAGCAGTGACTCGGCAGGGATCTATGGCTACACCTTC | CASSDSAGIYGYTF | . | . | TRBJ1-2 | TRBV6-4
TGTGCCAGTAGAAGGACTAGCGAGACCAACGAGCAGTACTTC | CASRRTSETNEQYF | TRBD2 | few | TRBJ2-7 | TRBV19
TGTGCCAGCAGCACTAGACTAGCGGGGGAGGTAGATACGCAGTATTTT | CASSTRLAGEVDTQYF | TRBD2 | few | TRBJ2-3 | TRBV5-5
TGTGCCAGCTCACGGGACAGGGCTCATTCACCCCTCCACTTT | CASSRDRAHSPLHF | TRBD1 | few | TRBJ1-6 | TRBV18
TGTGCCAGCAGCTTATCAAGCGGGGTTCAAGAGACCCAGTACTTC | CASSLSSGVQETQYF | TRBD2 | . | TRBJ2-5 | TRBV7-2
TGCAGCGTCCGTGAGCGGGAGGCTCTCTTAGGTGAGCAGTTCTTC | CSVREREALLGEQFF | TRBD2 | . | TRBJ2-1 | TRBV29-1
TGTGCCAGCAGCCCCAGACTCCAAGAGACCCAGTACTTC | CASSPRLQETQYF | . | . | TRBJ2-5 | TRBV9
TGTGCCAGCTCACCTGTTATGACCAGGGGGCCTTCTGGAAACACCATATATTTT | CASSPVMTRGPSGNTIYF | TRBD1 | few | TRBJ1-3 | TRBV18
TGCAGCGTTGATGGGCAGTTCGTAGACGGCTACACCTTC | CSVDGQFVDGYTF | . | . | TRBJ1-2 | TRBV29-1
TGTGCCAGCAGCGGCCGGGACAGCTACGAGCAGTACTTC | CASSGRDSYEQYF | TRBD1 | . | TRBJ2-7 | TRBV5-5
TGTGCCAGTAGTATAGATAGAGACTACTATGGCTACACCTTC | CASSIDRDYYGYTF | . | . | TRBJ1-2 | TRBV19
TGTGCCAGCAGCTTTTCTAGCGGGAGGACCTACAATGAGCAGTTCTTC | CASSFSSGRTYNEQFF | TRBD2 | . | TRBJ2-1 | TRBV7-6
TGTGCCAGCAGCTTAGGGACAGTACATAAAAACATTCAGTACTTC | CASSLGTVHKNIQYF | . | . | TRBJ2-4 | TRBV7-9
TGTGCCAGCAGCCTAAGGGGCACGTACCAAGAGACCCAGTACTTC | CASSLRGTYQETQYF | . | . | TRBJ2-5 | TRBV7-9
TGTGCCACCAGCAGATCGTTAGAGGGATGGGCGAGCACCGGGGAGCTGTTTTTT | CATSRSLEGWASTGELFF | . | . | TRBJ2-2 | TRBV15
TGTGCCAGTAGTATTCCAGGGCGGAACACTGAAGCTTTCTTT | CASSIPGRNTEAFF | . | once | TRBJ1-1 | TRBV19
TGTGCCAGCAGCTCTCCGGGACAGGTGGAGACCCAGTACTTC | CASSSPGQVETQYF | TRBD1 | . | TRBJ2-5 | TRBV7-2